The clone carrying this TCR beta chain was detected ten times or more. This sample is part of a study of T-cell reconstitution after alpha-beta-depleted transplantation in children. A TCRbeta library incorporating unique molecular identifiers was prepared. TCRdb reprocessed the PCR reads via MiXCR and lists one record per CDR3 protein. The table has over 550,000 distinct CDR3 sequences, 8% to 11% seen once. The V gene's germline CDR1 is MNHEY and CDR2 SVGEGT. Deletions cut 7 bases from V and 1 base from J, with 19 bases between. The CDR3 sequence is 16 residues long. This receptor was taken from a human donor who donated a stem cell graft to a child with acute myeloid leukemia. The specimen comprised PBMCs from the stem cell graft donor, sampled from the stem cell graft. The chain joins TRBV6-2 or TRBV6-3 to TRBJ1-1, with D perhaps TRBD1 (5 bases). Written as DNA, the CDR3 is TGTGCCAGCACTCTAAAGGTAGGGACGAAGAACACTGAAGCTTTCTTT. Its translation is CASTLKVGTKNTEAFF.